This TCR beta chain was captured by sequencing in a study of T-cell reconstitution after alpha-beta-depleted transplantation in children (dated by TCRdb to 2016 to 2017). Background for the entire study: T-cell immune reconstitution after TCRalphabeta/CD19-depleted allogeneic hematopoietic cell transplantation in children was quantitatively tracked in the study by means of TCR repertoire profiling.

Worth noting for this clonotype: Its antigen remains unidentified. Per-base quality was not reported, and no clone a single base away is much larger than it.

The library came from PCR. Data came from an Illumina HiSeq 2500. To normalize quantification of the TCRbeta repertoire, the TCR libraries were built with molecular barcoding that relied on unique molecular identifiers. TCRdb handled the public reads itself, with Q25 trimming in fastp and clone calling in MiXCR, and kept productive beta chains. Records with the same CDR3 protein are collapsed into one entry carrying the most frequent genes and DNA. This sample comprises 350,000 to 400,000 distinct CDR3 sequences, 10% to 15% of them detected only once. The ten largest clones capture around 4.1% of the sample. This clonotype was sampled from a human donor who donated a stem cell graft to a child with Fanconi anemia. The sequences come from PBMCs, collected from the stem cell graft.

The base sequence is TGCGCCAGCAGCCCAGGGGCTTTTGCAACTAATGAAAAACTGTTTTTT. Its protein product is CASSPGAFATNEKLFF. Recombination connected TRBV5-1 to TRBJ1-4, and the D gene may be TRBD1, 6 bases matching. Based on the germline V gene, the CDR1 and CDR2 sequences are SGHRS and YFSETQ. Inclusive of the bounding cysteine and phenylalanine, the CDR3 is 16 residues long. Only CDR3 DNA is held: 48 bases, read in frame from base 1. Between the V and J ends, shortened by 4 bases and 0 bases respectively, the junction contains 13 bases.